One sample yielded the 32 T cell receptor beta chains listed below, sequenced in a study of early T cells in non-severe SARS-CoV-2 infection. TCRdb itself ran the 5' RACE reads through MiXCR, one entry per CDR3 protein. The table lists about 59,000 distinct CDR3 sequences, approximately 13% of them singletons. The source material was whole blood, sampled at baseline. These receptor sequences come from an adult who was a healthcare worker with PCR-confirmed SARS-CoV-2 infection or an uninfected control (not recorded which).

This chain uses TRBV5-1 with TRBJ2-3; 9 bases are a match to TRBD2. The CDR3 has 16 amino acids. The ends lost 1 base at V and 1 base at J; junction bases unmatched: 4. Per the germline V gene, CDR1 is SGHRS and CDR2 is YFSETQ. CDR3 amino acids: CASSLFAGGGTDTQYF. The CDR3, as DNA: TGCGCCAGCAGCTTGTTCGCGGGAGGGGGCACAGATACGCAGTATTTT.

This clonotype was seen only a few times. V is TRBV11-3 and J is TRBJ2-3; D uncertain. V lost 5 bases and J lost 6, with 9 bases in between. The CDR3 spans 12 residues. Germline-derived CDR1 and CDR2 are SGHNT and YENEEA. The CDR3 loop is CASSLRPDTQYF. Here the CDR3 DNA reads TGTGCCAGCAGCCTCCGGCCGGATACGCAGTATTTT. Drawing the rest from reference TRBV11-3 and TRBJ2-3, the complete variable domain is EAGVVQSPRYKIIEKKQPVAFWCNPISGHNTLYWYLQNLGQGPELLIRYENEEAVDDSQLPKDRFSAERLKGVDSTLKIQPAELGDSAVYLCASSLRPDTQYFGPGTRLTVL.

This clonotype has a handful of counts. The CDR3 spells CSLDRRNTEAFF. Here the CDR3 DNA reads TGCAGTCTGGACAGGCGGAACACTGAAGCTTTCTTT. This chain uses TRBV20-1 with TRBJ1-1; 7 nucleotides agree with TRBD1. Germline CDR1 is DFQATT and CDR2 is SNEGSKA (reference sequence). This CDR3 contains 12 residues. The ends lost 8 bases at V and 1 base at J; junction bases unmatched: 4.

This clonotype was counted many times. V is TRBV19 and J is TRBJ2-1, with 10 bases fitting TRBD2. There are 15 residues in the CDR3. The junction had 4 bases not matched to a gene; V was cut back by 6 bases and J by 2 bases. CDR1 LNHDA and CDR2 SQIVND come from the germline V gene (reference sequence). CDR3 bases: TGTGCCAGTAGCACCCTAGCGGGGGCCTACAATGAGCAGTTCTTC. This encodes CASSTLAGAYNEQFF.

V gene TRBV3-1 combines with J gene TRBJ1-2, with 7 bases lining up with TRBD1. This CDR3 region has 15 residues. Germline trimming cut 6 bases from V and 4 bases from J; bases unmatched to any gene: 11. The germline CDR1 and CDR2 sequences are LGHDT and YNNKEL (reference sequence). CDR3 coding DNA: TGTGCCAGCAGAGGTGAAGGGGGCGCGGGCTATGGCTACACCTTC. Translating gives CASRGEGGAGYGYTF.

This sequence joins TRBV6-6 and TRBJ2-3, with D possibly matching TRBD1 (5 bases). Trimming pared 4 bases from V and 0 bases from J, leaving 11 bases between. CDR1 and CDR2 from the germline V gene are MNHNY and SVGAGI (reference sequence). This CDR3 is 15 amino acids long. The CDR3 coding sequence is TGTGCCAGCAGTTCCGGACACACTAGCACAGATACGCAGTATTTT. Translated, it gives CASSSGHTSTDTQYF.

This clonotype was seen many times. The chain couples TRBV9 to TRBJ1-5; no clear D. Germline V gene sequence: CDR1 SGDLS, CDR2 YYNGEE. This CDR3 region has 14 residues. Trimming stripped 6 bases from V and 0 bases from J, with 10 bases between. CDR3 amino acids: CASIEKSSNQPQHF. In nucleotides, the CDR3 is TGTGCCAGCATCGAGAAGAGTAGCAATCAGCCCCAGCATTTT.

This clonotype has just a few counts. This sequence joins TRBV24-1 and TRBJ2-1, with D perhaps TRBD2 (5 bases). The CDR3 contains 13 residues. Germline-derived CDR1 and CDR2 are KGHDR and SFDVKD. Trimming stripped 7 bases from V and 4 bases from J, with 10 bases between. CDR3 region: CATSGKAYNEQFF. For the CDR3, the DNA is TGTGCCACCAGCGGGAAAGCGTACAATGAGCAGTTCTTC.

There are a few counts of this clonotype. The chain's CDR3 is CASSQGARSYGYTF. The CDR3 DNA is TGTGCCAGCAGCCAGGGGGCGCGAAGCTATGGCTACACCTTC. The chain couples TRBV3-1 to TRBJ1-2; TRBD1 might be the D (6 bases). Germline V gives CDR1 LGHDT, CDR2 YNNKEL (reference sequence). This CDR3 spans 14 amino acids. The V gene lost 3 bases and the J gene lost 4 bases, with 12 bases spanning the gap.

This clonotype was seen more than once but under ten times. The rearrangement links TRBV5-5 to TRBJ1-2, with TRBD1 identical over 12 bases. V shed 5 bases and J 8 bases; nucleotides not matched to a gene: 7. Germline V CDR1 and CDR2: SGHKS, YYEKEE (reference sequence). There are 14 residues in the CDR3. The CDR3 loop is CASRTGQGAEGYTF. DNA of the CDR3: TGTGCCAGCAGAACGGGACAGGGGGCCGAAGGCTACACCTTC.

The chain has TRBV4-2 and TRBJ1-2, with 7 nucleotides matching TRBD1. This CDR3 has 14 amino acids. In germline, CDR1 is LGHNA, CDR2 YNFKEQ. V was pared by 3 bases and J by 8 bases, with 9 bases of the junction left unmatched. The CDR3 DNA reads TGTGCCAGCAGCCACCAGGGGGAGGGGAGCGGCTACACCTTC. This encodes CASSHQGEGSGYTF.

This chain uses TRBV24-1 with TRBJ1-1, with a weak D call TRBD1 (6 bases). From germline, CDR1 is KGHDR and CDR2 SFDVKD. V lost 6 bases and J 0 bases, leaving 7 bases between the germline ends. The CDR3 is 13 residues long. The CDR3 loop reads CATSQGLNTEAFF. The DNA of the CDR3 is TGTGCCACCAGTCAGGGGCTGAACACTGAAGCTTTCTTT.

J is TRBJ1-2 and V is TRBV28, with 7 bases matching TRBD1. The CDR3 runs 13 residues. The germline gives CDR1 MDHEN, CDR2 SYDVKM. J gave up 8 bases and V 3 bases, and 6 bases lay outside the gene matches. Here the CDR3 reads CASSLPDRAGYTF. CDR3 bases: TGTGCCAGCAGTTTGCCCGACAGGGCCGGCTACACCTTC.

This clonotype came up many times. V and J are TRBV27 and TRBJ2-7, with a tentative D call TRBD1 (6 bases). The CDR3 loop spans 14 amino acids. V was shortened by 1 base and J by 6 bases, with 13 bases between the two germline ends. The germline V gene encodes CDR1 MNHEY and CDR2 SMNVEV (reference sequence). The CDR3 protein is CASSLFDRSGEQYF. DNA of the CDR3: TGTGCCAGCAGTTTATTCGACAGGTCTGGCGAGCAGTACTTC.

The chain uses TRBV23-1 and TRBJ2-7; 11 bases are a match to TRBD1. TRBV23-1 is reported as an ORF; its role is uncertain. J gave up 6 bases and V 6 bases, and 4 bases lay outside the gene matches. The CDR3 extends over 13 amino acids. The CDR3 region has the DNA TGCGCCAGCAGCCGGACAGGGGGCGCCGAGCAGTACTTC. Its translation is CASSRTGGAEQYF.

The chain carries TRBV20-1 and TRBJ1-5; D is ambiguous. The CDR3 length is 14 residues. Trimming removed 6 bases at V and 4 bases at J, with 16 bases between. Germline-derived CDR1 and CDR2 are DFQATT and SNEGSKA (reference sequence). This CDR3 reads CSARPLGGNQPQHF. The CDR3 DNA reads as TGCAGTGCGAGGCCCCTTGGAGGGAATCAGCCCCAGCATTTT.

This clonotype was seen more than once but under ten times. The chain is built from TRBV11-2 and TRBJ2-5; D might be TRBD2 (6 bases). V gave up 4 bases and J gave up 2 bases, with 11 bases separating them. Germline CDR1 is SGHAT and CDR2 is FQNNGV. The CDR3 runs to 14 residues. The CDR3 DNA reads TGTGCCAGCAGCTACGGGACTCTTCAAGAGACCCAGTACTTC. Its translation is CASSYGTLQETQYF.

This clonotype was seen only a few times. The J gene is TRBJ2-1, the V gene TRBV12-3 or TRBV12-4; D gene uncertain. The CDR3 covers 14 residues. With 3 bases removed from V and 0 bases from J, the gap between germline ends came to 6 bases. The CDR3 region is CASSFESSYNEQFF. The CDR3 DNA is TGTGCCAGCAGTTTTGAGAGCTCCTACAATGAGCAGTTCTTC.

This clonotype was seen a handful of times. This chain links TRBV6-4 with TRBJ2-1; TRBD2 matches at 7 bases. Germline CDR1 reads MRHNA; CDR2 reads SNTAGT. The CDR3 has 14 amino acids. J gave up 4 bases and V 1 base, and 1 base lay outside the gene matches. In DNA, the CDR3 is TGTGCCAGCAGTGACTTGGGGGGGTACAATGAGCAGTTCTTC. It yields the protein CASSDLGGYNEQFF.

A remark on this clonotype: Compared with germline, one end of the junction differs, possibly owing to a read error. CDR3 region: CASSQDGSGLSKNIQYF. The CDR3 nucleotides are TGCGCCAGCAGCCAAGACGGATCCGGGCTATCCAAGAACATTCAGTACTTC. The chain links TRBV4-3 to TRBJ2-4; D is unclear. This CDR3 contains 17 residues. Germline lookup yields CDR1 LGHNA and CDR2 YSLEER.

In DNA, the CDR3 is TGCAGTGCTAGAGAGTCCGGGGATACGCAGTATTTT. Translated, it gives CSARESGDTQYF. The V and J genes are TRBV20-1 and TRBJ2-3; the D is unclear. The germline V gene encodes CDR1 DFQATT and CDR2 SNEGSKA (reference sequence). V lost 0 bases and J lost 6, with 7 bases in between. This CDR3 spans 12 amino acids.

This clonotype has at least ten counts. This chain joins TRBV27 and TRBJ1-6; D is unresolved. V lost 4 bases to trimming and J lost 4 bases, with 14 bases between them. This CDR3 comprises 16 residues. In germline, CDR1 is MNHEY, CDR2 SMNVEV (reference sequence). The CDR3 bases are TGTGCCAGCAGTTACCGATCGGTCCCGTATAATTCACCCCTCCACTTT. This sequence encodes CASSYRSVPYNSPLHF.

CDR3 in DNA: TGTGCCAGCAGTTACTCGATGACTCCCACAGATACGCAGTATTTT. Translating it yields CASSYSMTPTDTQYF. The chain carries TRBV6-2 or TRBV6-3 and TRBJ2-3; D remains unclear. The CDR3 extends over 15 amino acids. CDR1 is MNHEY and CDR2 is SVGEGT in the germline V gene. Trimming cost V 0 bases and J 2 bases, with 9 bases left between them.

The gene calls are TRBV30 and TRBJ2-7, with 11 bases aligning to TRBD1. The CDR3 spans 11 residues. Per the germline V gene, CDR1 is GTSNPN and CDR2 is SVGIG (reference sequence). This CDR3 is CAARDRGIYYF. DNA for the CDR3: TGTGCGGCCCGGGACAGGGGGATATACTACTTC. The variable domain in full, with the rest retrieved from reference TRBV30 and TRBJ2-7, is SQTIHQWPATLVQPVGSPLSLECTVEGTSNPNLYWYRQAAGRGLQLLFYSVGIGQISSEVPQNLSASRPQDRQFILSSKKLLLSDSGFYLCAARDRGIYYFGPGTRLTVT.

J is TRBJ2-5 and V is TRBV7-2; 9 nucleotides align to TRBD2. V dropped 5 bases and J dropped 4; count of bases not matched to a gene: 17. Germline lookup yields CDR1 SGHTA and CDR2 FQGNSA. The CDR3 runs 18 residues. CDR3 region: CASSRRPGTSFNVETQYF. For the CDR3, the DNA is TGTGCCAGCAGCAGAAGGCCCGGGACTAGCTTTAATGTAGAGACCCAGTACTTC.

This clonotype has just a few counts. The V call is TRBV20-1, the J call TRBJ2-2; perhaps D is TRBD1 or TRBD2 (5 bases each). The germline V gene encodes CDR1 DFQATT and CDR2 SNEGSKA (reference sequence). The germline V and J ends were trimmed by 3 bases and 0 bases, with 8 bases remaining between them. CDR3 length: 14 residues. The CDR3: CSASRGANTGELFF. The CDR3 region has the DNA TGCAGTGCTAGTAGGGGAGCGAACACCGGGGAGCTGTTTTTT.

This clonotype was observed a handful of times. In DNA, the CDR3 is TGTGCCAGCAGTCGCGGGCTACCAATGAAGCAGTTCTTC. Protein product: CASSRGLPMKQFF. This chain links TRBV6-2 or TRBV6-3 with TRBJ2-1; maybe TRBD2 (5 bases). V was cut by 5 bases and J by 11 bases, with 16 bases left in between. Germline V gene sequence: CDR1 MNHEY, CDR2 SVGEGT. This CDR3 has 13 amino acids.

This clonotype has a handful of counts. The V gene is TRBV4-2, the J gene TRBJ2-7, with TRBD1 matching 9 bases. The CDR3 is 14 amino acids. Germline CDR1 reads LGHNA; CDR2 reads YNFKEQ. V trimming: 3 bases; J trimming: 5 bases; junction bases outside the gene matches: 5. This CDR3 is CASSQYGQGNEQYF. For the CDR3, the DNA is TGTGCCAGCAGCCAGTATGGACAGGGGAACGAGCAGTACTTC.

This clonotype was counted ten times or more. CDR3 loop: CASRGTQETQYF. As DNA, the CDR3 is TGCGCCAGCCGAGGTACCCAAGAGACCCAGTACTTC. The chain couples TRBV10-2 to TRBJ2-5; D call uncertain. This CDR3 spans 12 amino acids. V lost 8 bases and J 1 base, leaving 8 bases between the germline ends. CDR1 is WSHSY, CDR2 SAAADI, per germline.

The CDR3 here is CASSGNRDIDYSGANVLTF. CDR3 bases: TGTGCCAGCAGCGGAAACCGGGACATCGATTACTCTGGGGCCAACGTCCTGACTTTC. This chain links TRBV9 with TRBJ2-6; maybe TRBD1 (6 bases). The CDR3 extends over 19 amino acids. Trimming shortened V by 3 bases and J by 0 bases, and 19 bases separated the two germline ends. In germline, CDR1 is SGDLS, CDR2 YYNGEE.

V and J are TRBV7-9 and TRBJ1-1; D gene unclear. The V end was cut by 7 bases, the J end by 0 bases, with 9 bases between. The CDR3 has 13 residues. The germline V gene has CDR1 SEHNR and CDR2 FQNEAQ (reference sequence). The CDR3 DNA reads TGTGCCAGCATCAAAGTGGTGAACACTGAAGCTTTCTTT. Protein: CASIKVVNTEAFF.

The chain employs TRBV20-1 and TRBJ1-1; a weak D match, TRBD1 (5 bases). V lost 6 bases and J lost 7, with 12 bases in between. Germline lookup yields CDR1 DFQATT and CDR2 SNEGSKA (reference sequence). The CDR3 is 11 residues long. The CDR3 nucleotides read TGCAGTGCCCGAGGGACCGGTGAAGCTTTCTTT. Protein sequence: CSARGTGEAFF.